A single sample is the source of the 31 T cell receptor beta chains below, sequenced in a study of radiotherapy plus CTLA-4 blockade in lung cancer. Sequencing used immunoSEQ multiplex PCR; TCRdb keeps in-frame clones, though not all of them. The table includes approximately 40,000 clones, 86% detected once. Sample: peripheral blood, taken from a patient treated with radiotherapy plus ipilimumab. The receptors were sampled from a human donor with non-small cell lung cancer whose response to radiotherapy plus ipilimumab could not be evaluated.

This chain connects TRBV5-6 to TRBJ1-1; D remains ambiguous. CDR1 is SGHDT, CDR2 YYEEEE, per germline. V lost 2 bases to trimming and J lost 6 bases, with 8 bases between them. The CDR3 covers 12 residues. This chain's CDR3 is CASSFSSAEAFF. The CDR3, as DNA: TGTGCCAGCAGCTTCTCTTCGGCTGAAGCTTTCTTT.

This chain links TRBV5-6 with TRBJ2-1; D is perhaps TRBD2 (6 bases). With 2 bases removed from V and 3 bases from J, the gap between germline ends came to 9 bases. Germline V gene data show CDR1 as SGHDT and CDR2 as YYEEEE. The CDR3 length is 14 residues. The CDR3 DNA follows: TGTGCCAGCAGCTTACCCGGGAGCTACAATGAGCAGTTCTTC. Amino acid sequence: CASSLPGSYNEQFF. The full variable domain, rest sourced from reference TRBV5-6 and TRBJ2-1, is DAGVTQSPTHLIKTRGQQVTLRCSPKSGHDTVSWYQQALGQGPQFIFQYYEEEERQRGNFPDRFSGHQFPNYSSELNVNALLLGDSALYLCASSLPGSYNEQFFGPGTRLTVL.

The chain employs TRBV19 and TRBJ1-3; D gene ambiguous. V lost 7 bases and J 5 bases, leaving 18 bases between the germline ends. This CDR3 region has 15 residues. The germline gives CDR1 LNHDA, CDR2 SQIVND (reference sequence). CDR3 nucleotide sequence: TGTGCCAGTACCCCCCCTGGATCGCGGCGAAACACCATATATTTT. This sequence encodes CASTPPGSRRNTIYF.

The V call is TRBV9, the J call TRBJ2-2; possibly TRBD2 for D (6 bases). The V gene lost 3 bases and the J gene lost 8 bases, with 17 bases spanning the gap. The CDR3 runs to 15 residues. Germline V gene sequence: CDR1 SGDLS, CDR2 YYNGEE. The CDR3 protein is CASSARGEGVGELFF. The CDR3 nucleotides read TGTGCCAGCAGCGCGCGGGGTGAGGGAGTTGGGGAGCTGTTTTTT. Based on the CDR3 plus reference TRBV9 and TRBJ2-2, the full variable domain is DSGVTQTPKHLITATGQRVTLRCSPRSGDLSVYWYQQSLDQGLQFLIQYYNGEERAKGNILERFSAQQFPDLHSELNLSSLELGDSALYFCASSARGEGVGELFFGEGSRLTVL.

This chain uses TRBV6-5 with TRBJ2-5; TRBD2 matches at 12 bases. The CDR3 runs to 15 residues. After removal of 3 bases from V and 5 bases from J, the junction contained 4 bases not matched to a gene. Germline CDR1 is MNHEY and CDR2 is SVGAGI. The CDR3 sequence: CASSYTGTSGETQYF. In DNA form, the CDR3 reads TGTGCCAGCAGTTATACCGGGACTAGCGGGGAGACCCAGTACTTC.

The chain links TRBV27 to TRBJ2-3; TRBD2 agrees at 15 bases. The CDR3 consists of 17 residues. The ends lost 3 bases at V and 2 bases at J; junction bases unmatched: 3. CDR1 is MNHEY, CDR2 SMNVEV, per germline (reference sequence). The CDR3 nucleotides are TGTGCCAGCAGTTTCGGACTAGCGGGAGGGCACACAGATACGCAGTATTTT. Translating gives CASSFGLAGGHTDTQYF.

The sample holds one count of this clone. The CDR3 bases are TGCGCCAGCAGGAACAGTCCTTCATCCTACAATGAGCAGTTCTTC. Translated: CASRNSPSSYNEQFF. The rearrangement links TRBV5-1 to TRBJ2-1; no clear D. V was shortened by 5 bases and J by 1 base, with 13 bases between the two germline ends. The CDR3 length is 15 residues. Per germline, CDR1 SGHRS and CDR2 YFSETQ.

V is TRBV7-2 and J is TRBJ2-5, with D perhaps TRBD1 (5 bases). Per the germline V gene, CDR1 is SGHTA and CDR2 is FQGNSA. This CDR3 region has 14 residues. The V gene lost 6 bases and the J gene lost 5 bases, with 16 bases spanning the gap. Here the CDR3 DNA reads TGTGCCAGCAGGACCGCTGACAGTCAGGAGACCCAGTACTTC. Amino acids: CASRTADSQETQYF.

The V call is TRBV27, the J call TRBJ2-3; no definite D call. V was trimmed by 7 bases and J by 5 bases, leaving 7 bases between them. The CDR3 length is 11 residues. Germline V gene lookup returns CDR1 MNHEY and CDR2 SMNVEV (reference sequence). The CDR3 DNA sequence: TGTGCCAGCACGGGTCGAGATACGCAGTATTTT. This gives the protein CASTGRDTQYF.

This chain connects TRBV11-2 to TRBJ2-5, with no clear D. The germline gives CDR1 SGHAT, CDR2 FQNNGV. The CDR3 loop spans 13 amino acids. Between the trimmed V and J ends, which lost 6 bases and 2 bases, there was a span of 10 bases. The CDR3 DNA reads as TGTGCCAGCAGTTTCGGGTCTCAAGAGACCCAGTACTTC. Protein sequence: CASSFGSQETQYF.

V and J are TRBV5-1 and TRBJ2-7; 7 bases line up with TRBD2. Germline assignment: CDR1 SGHRS and CDR2 YFSETQ. The CDR3 loop spans 16 amino acids. Trimming at V came to 0 bases and at J to 2 bases, leaving 8 bases not matched to a gene. CDR3 loop: CASSLGDYRGTYEQYF. DNA for the CDR3: TGCGCCAGCAGCTTGGGGGACTATCGGGGCACCTACGAGCAGTACTTC.

The chain recombines TRBV29-1 with TRBJ2-2, with TRBD1 as a possible D gene (8 bases). CDR1 and CDR2 (germline): SQVTM, ANQGSEA. V gave up 7 bases and J gave up 5 bases, with 14 bases separating them. This CDR3 has 13 amino acids. The CDR3 is CSAKQGGTGELFF. CDR3 sequence (DNA): TGCAGCGCTAAACAGGGGGGGACCGGGGAGCTGTTTTTT.

The chain joins TRBV28 to TRBJ2-7; D may be TRBD2 (6 bases). Germline CDR1 reads MDHEN; CDR2 reads SYDVKM. CDR3 length equals 12 residues. Trimming shortened V by 8 bases and J by 0 bases, and 8 bases separated the two germline ends. CDR3 protein: CASARGSYEQYF. The CDR3 nucleotides are TGTGCCAGCGCGCGGGGCTCCTACGAGCAGTACTTC.

This rearrangement joins TRBV6-1 to TRBJ2-7, with a possible D match to TRBD2 (5 bases). The V end lost 11 bases, the J end lost 7 bases, and 15 bases lay between the germline ends. There are 11 residues in the CDR3. The germline gives CDR1 MNHNS, CDR2 SASEGT. DNA of the CDR3: TGTGCCTCAATGGTCACGGGAGAGCAGTACTTC. This translates into CASMVTGEQYF.

In its sample, this clone was seen once. This chain joins TRBV23-1 and TRBJ2-7; 7 bases map to TRBD1. TRBV23-1 carries the ORF label, with uncertain function. Trimming at V came to 7 bases and at J to 5 bases, leaving 8 bases not matched to a gene. The CDR3 sequence is 13 residues long. CDR3 protein: CASKTGVLNEQYF. The DNA of the CDR3 is TGCGCCAGCAAAACAGGGGTATTGAACGAGCAGTACTTC.

This chain connects TRBV6-1 to TRBJ1-2, with D maybe TRBD1 (6 bases). The CDR3 is made up of 15 amino acids. From germline, CDR1 is MNHNS and CDR2 SASEGT. The V end lost 0 bases, the J end lost 7 bases, and 15 bases lay between the germline ends. The CDR3 region is CASSEAGGGLRGYTF. The CDR3 bases are TGTGCCAGCAGTGAAGCTGGGGGCGGCCTCCGTGGCTACACCTTC.

The chain uses TRBV7-3 and TRBJ2-7; TRBD2 aligns across 8 bases. After removal of 3 bases from V and 5 bases from J, the junction contained 6 bases not matched to a gene. The CDR3 loop spans 14 amino acids. Germline V gene lookup returns CDR1 SGHTA and CDR2 FQGTGA. The CDR3 sequence is CASSLSGSIDEQYF. CDR3 nucleotide sequence: TGTGCCAGCAGCTTGAGCGGGAGCATCGACGAGCAGTACTTC.

The chain combines TRBV6-5 with TRBJ1-3, with 9 nucleotides matching TRBD1. This CDR3 is 16 amino acids long. The ends lost 4 bases at V and 0 bases at J; junction bases unmatched: 4. The germline V gene has CDR1 MNHEY and CDR2 SVGAGI. This chain's CDR3 is CASSSRDRASGNTIYF. The CDR3, as DNA: TGTGCCAGCAGTTCTAGGGACAGGGCCTCTGGAAACACCATATATTTT.

This chain joins TRBV7-9 and TRBJ2-1, with 10 bases aligning to TRBD1. Unmatched junction bases numbered 10, after V lost 0 bases and J lost 5 bases. The CDR3 consists of 18 residues. Germline V gene lookup returns CDR1 SEHNR and CDR2 FQNEAQ (reference sequence). The CDR3 bases are TGTGCCAGCAGCTTAGCACCGGGACAGGGGACCCTGAACAATGAGCAGTTCTTC. Protein sequence: CASSLAPGQGTLNNEQFF.

This clone was seen only a few times. The gene calls are TRBV11-2 and TRBJ2-1; 7 bases map to TRBD2. Trimming took 6 bases from V and 3 from J; bases not matched to a gene: 5. This CDR3 is 14 amino acids long. Germline V gene data show CDR1 as SGHAT and CDR2 as FQNNGV. CDR3 residues: CASSRAGVYNEQFF. The CDR3 region has the DNA TGTGCCAGCAGTAGGGCGGGGGTCTACAATGAGCAGTTCTTC. The full variable domain, in which reference TRBV11-2 and TRBJ2-1 provide the parts outside the CDR3, is EAGVAQSPRYKIIEKRQSVAFWCNPISGHATLYWYQQILGQGPKLLIQFQNNGVVDDSQLPKDRFSAERLKGVDSTLKIQPAKLEDSAVYLCASSRAGVYNEQFFGPGTRLTVL.

This rearrangement joins TRBV29-1 to TRBJ2-1, with 10 bases aligning to TRBD1. V trimming: 6 bases; J trimming: 1 base; junction bases outside the gene matches: 9. The CDR3 totals 16 residues. Germline lookup yields CDR1 SQVTM and CDR2 ANQGSEA. The CDR3 sequence: CSVTPGQGKSYNEQFF. The CDR3 coding sequence is TGCAGCGTGACCCCGGGACAGGGGAAATCCTACAATGAGCAGTTCTTC.

This chain links TRBV2 with TRBJ1-4; the match to TRBD1 covers 8 bases. The germline CDR1 and CDR2 sequences are SNHLY and FYNNEI. This CDR3 has 16 residues. V lost 5 bases to trimming and J lost 10 bases; unmatched junction nucleotides: 15. The CDR3 nucleotides are TGTGCCAGCAGTTACGACAGGGGATCGGGGTGGGGAAAACTGTTTTTT. This gives the protein CASSYDRGSGWGKLFF.

This clone turned up a few times. The chain carries TRBV2 and TRBJ2-6, with D possibly being TRBD2 (6 bases). Trimming pared 8 bases from V and 2 bases from J, leaving 25 bases between. Germline lookup yields CDR1 SNHLY and CDR2 FYNNEI. The CDR3 is 19 residues long. The CDR3 loop reads CASSRTGPERVTGANVLTF. In nucleotides, the CDR3 is TGTGCCAGCTCTCGCACAGGACCGGAGCGGGTCACTGGGGCCAACGTCCTGACTTTC.

The gene calls are TRBV28 and TRBJ2-3; 7 bases align to TRBD2. Germline V gene data show CDR1 as MDHEN and CDR2 as SYDVKM. J gave up 4 bases and V 5 bases, and 12 bases lay outside the gene matches. The CDR3 is 16 residues long. CDR3 residues: CASSGLGLAESDTQYF. The CDR3 nucleotides are TGTGCCAGCAGTGGGCTAGGGCTAGCGGAGTCAGATACGCAGTATTTT.

V is TRBV7-9 and J is TRBJ1-2; TRBD1 matches at 8 bases. V lost 5 bases and J lost 8; bases outside the gene matches: 7. CDR1 and CDR2 from the germline V gene are SEHNR and FQNEAQ (reference sequence). This CDR3 contains 13 residues. CDR3 sequence reads: CASSLSRGQGYTF. DNA of the CDR3: TGTGCCAGCAGCCTCTCCAGGGGGCAGGGCTACACCTTC.

This chain joins TRBV7-3 and TRBJ2-7, with 10 bases matching TRBD1. V was pared by 4 bases and J by 3 bases, with 0 bases of the junction left unmatched. The CDR3 runs 13 residues. Looked up from germline, CDR1 is SGHTA and CDR2 is FQGTGA. The CDR3 sequence is CASSWTGGYEQYF. As DNA, the CDR3 is TGTGCCAGCAGCTGGACAGGGGGCTACGAGCAGTACTTC.

The rearrangement joins TRBV18 to TRBJ2-6, with no clear D. Germline CDR1 KGHSH, CDR2 LQKENI. Trimming took 0 bases from V and 0 from J, leaving 6 bases between them. The CDR3 has 16 amino acids. As DNA, the CDR3 is TGTGCCAGCTCACCACCGGGCTCCTCTGGGGCCAACGTCCTGACTTTC. It codes for CASSPPGSSGANVLTF.

This clone has a single count. The chain employs TRBV5-1 and TRBJ2-7, with unresolved D. CDR3 length: 12 amino acids. Germline V gives CDR1 SGHRS, CDR2 YFSETQ. The V gene lost 0 bases and the J gene lost 6 bases, with 7 bases spanning the gap. CDR3 bases: TGCGCCAGCAGCTTGGTCGGTTCCGAGCAGTACTTC. It encodes CASSLVGSEQYF.

This clone has just one count. This chain connects TRBV5-1 to TRBJ2-7, with 9 bases fitting TRBD1. This CDR3 has 13 amino acids. Germline assignment: CDR1 SGHRS and CDR2 YFSETQ. V shed 0 bases, J shed 8 bases, and the junction held 3 bases outside the gene matches. This CDR3 reads CASSLGGQGKQYF. The CDR3, as DNA: TGCGCCAGCAGCTTGGGGGGACAGGGAAAGCAGTACTTC.

CDR3 protein: CASSFSAGLRETQYF. The CDR3 DNA follows: TGTGCCAGCAGCTTCTCAGCCGGGTTAAGAGAGACCCAGTACTTC. The chain links TRBV11-2 to TRBJ2-5; D not certain. V shed 3 bases and J shed 4 bases, with 15 bases lying between them. The germline gives CDR1 SGHAT, CDR2 FQNNGV. The CDR3 is 15 residues long. Looking up the rest from reference TRBV11-2 and TRBJ2-5 gives the full variable domain: EAGVAQSPRYKIIEKRQSVAFWCNPISGHATLYWYQQILGQGPKLLIQFQNNGVVDDSQLPKDRFSAERLKGVDSTLKIQPAKLEDSAVYLCASSFSAGLRETQYFGPGTRLLVL.

The chain couples TRBV9 to TRBJ2-1; 8 positions match TRBD1. Germline V lookup: CDR1 SGDLS, CDR2 YYNGEE. J lost 13 bases, V lost 0 bases, and 6 bases had no gene match. The CDR3 is 13 amino acids. The DNA of the CDR3 is TGTGCCAGCAGCGTAGTATCCGACAGGGGACAGTTCTTC. Translated: CASSVVSDRGQFF.